Below, 6 T cell receptor beta chains from the same sample are listed, as sequenced in a study of cytomegalovirus exposure and HLA in healthy donors. PCR involved 60 Vbeta and 13 Jbeta primers. TCRdb keeps only in-frame clones here, not all; method: immunoSEQ multiplex PCR. The sample shows roughly 140,000 clones, about 80% of them seen only once. The sequenced sample was PBMCs. These receptors all come from a man between 18 and 35 years old in good health and CMV-seronegative.

V and J are TRBV30 and TRBJ2-5, with TRBD2 matching 7 bases. J gave up 1 base and V 0 bases, and 5 bases lay outside the gene matches. Looked up from germline, CDR1 is GTSNPN and CDR2 is SVGIG (reference sequence). The CDR3 has 15 amino acids. The CDR3 region is CAWSVPAGAQETQYF. The CDR3 DNA sequence: TGTGCCTGGAGTGTACCTGCGGGAGCCCAAGAGACCCAGTACTTC.

The chain carries TRBV27 and TRBJ2-5; 8 bases agree with TRBD1. The junction had 4 bases not matched to a gene; V was cut back by 2 bases and J by 2 bases. The length of the CDR3 is 15 residues. Looked up from germline, CDR1 is MNHEY and CDR2 is SMNVEV (reference sequence). The CDR3: CASSLQGAGQETQYF. The CDR3 bases are TGTGCCAGCAGTTTACAGGGGGCAGGACAAGAGACCCAGTACTTC.

The gene calls are TRBV27 and TRBJ1-2; tentative D call: TRBD1 (5 bases). Germline CDR1 MNHEY, CDR2 SMNVEV (reference sequence). V shed 1 base and J shed 7 bases, with 22 bases lying between them. The CDR3 spans 17 residues. This CDR3 reads CASSLLGTQGTPRGYTF. The CDR3 region has the DNA TGTGCCAGCAGTTTATTGGGTACTCAGGGAACTCCTCGTGGCTACACCTTC.

The V and J genes are TRBV5-1 and TRBJ1-6; TRBD1 matches at 8 bases. The V segment lost 5 bases and the J segment 7 bases; nucleotides outside the gene matches: 8. Germline values: CDR1 SGHRS, CDR2 YFSETQ. The CDR3 is 15 residues long. CDR3 in amino acids: CASSVRTGINSPLHF. The DNA for the CDR3 is TGCGCCAGCAGTGTTCGGACAGGGATCAATTCACCCCTCCACTTT.

The chain carries TRBV6-1 and TRBJ1-2; 8 bases agree with TRBD1. The trim removed 10 bases at V and 2 bases at J, leaving 12 bases unmatched. Germline V gene data show CDR1 as MNHNS and CDR2 as SASEGT. This CDR3 spans 15 amino acids. The CDR3: CAMGQGALRNYGYTF. In DNA form, the CDR3 reads TGTGCCATGGGGCAGGGGGCATTGCGGAACTATGGCTACACCTTC.

As concerns this clone: At one boundary the junction diverges from the germline segment, which might be a read error. Other DNA sequences of this sample code for an identical CDR3. The chain has TRBV7-3 and TRBJ2-2; 10 nucleotides line up with TRBD2. Germline V gives CDR1 SGHTA, CDR2 FQGTGA. The CDR3 has 16 amino acids. As DNA, the CDR3 is TGTGCCAGCAGCTTATCCAGCGGGGGGGCCCACGGGGAGCTGTTCTTT. This encodes CASSLSSGGAHGELFF. The full variable domain, in which reference TRBV7-3 and TRBJ2-2 provide the parts outside the CDR3, is GAGVSQTPSNKVTEKGKYVELRCDPISGHTALYWYRQSLGQGPEFLIYFQGTGAADDSGLPNDRFFAVRPEGSVSTLKIQRTERGDSAVYLCASSLSSGGAHGELFFGEGSRLTVL.